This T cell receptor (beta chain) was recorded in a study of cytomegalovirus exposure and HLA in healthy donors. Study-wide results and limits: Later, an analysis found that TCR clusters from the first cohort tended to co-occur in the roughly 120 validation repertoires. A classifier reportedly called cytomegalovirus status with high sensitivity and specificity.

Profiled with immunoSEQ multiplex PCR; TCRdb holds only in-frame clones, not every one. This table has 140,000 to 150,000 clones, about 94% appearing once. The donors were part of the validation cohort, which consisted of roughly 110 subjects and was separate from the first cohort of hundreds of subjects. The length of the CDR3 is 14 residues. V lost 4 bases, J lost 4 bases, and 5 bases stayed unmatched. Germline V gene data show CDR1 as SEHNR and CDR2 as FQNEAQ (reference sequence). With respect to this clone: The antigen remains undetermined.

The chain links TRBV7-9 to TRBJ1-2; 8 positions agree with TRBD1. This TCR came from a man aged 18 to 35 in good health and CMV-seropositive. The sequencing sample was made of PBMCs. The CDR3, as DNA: TGTGCCAGCAGCTCGACAGGGGACAGCTATGGCTACACCTTC. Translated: CASSSTGDSYGYTF.